What follows describes a single T cell receptor (beta chain). There is no known antigen for this receptor. Per-base quality was not reported, and no clone a single base away is much larger than it. The data are from a study of T cell responses to AZD1222 COVID-19 vaccine (dated by TCRdb to 2020 to 2022). General notes on the study: TCR sequencing was performed for 233 trial participants, of whom 200 to 210 were given two doses of AZD1222 and around 26 were given two doses of MenACWY control vaccine. Trial participants were enrolled into age subgroups of 18-55, 56-69 and 70-plus years, which contained 148, 28 and 57 TCR-sequenced participants, respectively. The paper's findings and limits, for the study overall: No day 14 peak-response samples were available, so repertoires were characterized only after the peak T cell response. The vaccine-associated CD4 TCRs covered the entire spike protein, and the dominant responses fell in regions 160-218 and 743-854. The 56-69-year group was small, and its depth increase did not reach significance, likely because of low power. Conclusions about previously exposed vaccinees were limited because only six AZD1222 recipients were SARS-CoV-2 seropositive at baseline. Participants were mostly white British, with more females than males. The authors suggested clonal diversity may have been underestimated. Reportedly, close to half of the unique spike-specific TCRs recognized epitopes lying outside the regions that are mutated in the B.1.351 and B.1.1.7 variants. A significant rise in spike-specific TCR breadth and depth was observed after two AZD1222 doses relative to day 0 and relative to MenACWY recipients.

The CDR3 regions of human TCRbeta chains were analyzed by immunosequencing. From the authors' description of their analysis: Repertoire TCRs were matched against a reference library of SARS-CoV-2-specific TCRs generated with the MIRA antigen-specificity platform. Breadth meant the fraction of unique TCRs that were SARS-CoV-2-associated, whereas depth meant the fraction of total T cells that were SARS-CoV-2-associated. Using the MIRA data, every spike-specific TCR was mapped to the spike region that the TCR reacted to and assigned to either a CD4 or a CD8 class. Log10-transformed breadth and depth values were compared by one-way ANOVA with Sidak's multiple comparisons tests. TCRdb provides this immuneACCESS table in a form limited to in-frame rearrangements. Some clones are lacking; in checked studies, under half of them reflect an unresolved V gene, and why the rest are absent is not known. The DNA gave D and trimming, while V, J and clone size come from that table. The sample data list some 150,000 clones, and roughly 87% of these were observed just once. The ten most abundant clones make up approximately 5.6% of the sample.

The junction carries 10 bases between V and J, which are trimmed by 3 bases and 2 bases respectively. CDR1 and CDR2, looked up from the germline V gene (reference sequence), are LNHDA and SQIVND. The CDR3 holds 15 amino acids from the cysteine to the phenylalanine. CDR3 DNA only is kept here, 45 bases in frame from base 1. In the paper's terms, the time point label means: about 28 days (+/-7) after the second vaccine dose. The meaning of the sample's treatment or condition label: meningococcal conjugate vaccine given as trial control. Vaccinee samples were obtained from the UK trials COV001 and COV002, which included a single-blind randomized controlled phase 2/3 trial of AZD1222 (ChAdOx1 nCoV-19) in healthy adults. For TCRbeta chain sequencing, PBMC samples from trial participants were taken at day 0 and at day 28 after the second dose.

The chain uses TRBV19 and TRBJ2-2; the D region possibly corresponds to TRBD2 (6 bases align). The clonotype originates from an adult who received the MenACWY meningococcal vaccine as a control. The sample consisted of peripheral blood, taken 28 days after the second dose of the MenACWY control vaccine. The CDR3 sequence is CASSIAGTNTGELFF. The sequenced DNA is TGTGCCAGTAGTATTGCGGGGACTAACACCGGGGAGCTGTTTTTT.